The rows below give T cell receptor beta chains drawn from one sample of a study of shared clonotypes between healthy human individuals. The table came from immunoSEQ multiplex PCR; TCRdb's copy has only in-frame clones and leaves some out. The profile covers over 950,000 clones, with 70% to 85% appearing a single time and about 0.94% taken by the ten largest. Sequenced material: memory CD4+ T cells from PBMCs. All receptors derive from a man younger than 30 in good health. Some clones in this sample may be carry-over from other donors' samples. The CDR3 runs from the conserved cysteine through the conserved F or W. Size is omitted from some rows. Given values are once, few, many or a class for expanded clones.

clone_size,v_call,j_call,cdr3_aa
NA,TRBV5-1,TRBJ1-3,CASSLDGSSGNTIYF
many,TRBV19,TRBJ1-5,CASARGQVKNQPQHF
NA,TRBV14,TRBJ2-1,CASSQRLGNVYNEQFF
NA,TRBV6-9,TRBJ1-1,CASRRLTGSDTEAFF
NA,TRBV28,TRBJ1-2,CASLLEGRGYGYTF
NA,TRBV6-5,TRBJ2-3,CASSYIERDTQYF
NA,TRBV19,TRBJ1-3,CASRQHRSGNTIYF
NA,TRBV5-1,NA,CASISDSYEQYF
once,TRBV7-3,TRBJ2-1,CASSLPNNEQFF
NA,TRBV27,TRBJ1-2,CASSLTGNLNYGYTF
NA,TRBV4-1,TRBJ1-4,CASSQARAGGNEKLFF
NA,TRBV11-2,TRBJ2-7,CASSLVYEQYF
few,TRBV25-1,TRBJ2-3,CASSESRDTQYF
NA,TRBV10-3,TRBJ2-5,CAISESFTSARETQYF
NA,TRBV4-3,TRBJ2-4,CASSPREAGGVAKNIQYF
NA,TRBV28,TRBJ2-7,CASSSAFRLAGHEVNEQYF
few,TRBV10-3,NA,CAISAGGALSYEQYF
NA,TRBV5-1,TRBJ1-1,CASTSGGGGEAFF
NA,TRBV5-1,TRBJ1-4,CASSLVTSSEKLFF
NA,TRBV4-1,TRBJ2-1,CASSQGQLPNNEQFF
NA,TRBV29-1,TRBJ2-1,CSSSTAGAGWNEQFF
NA,TRBV9,TRBJ2-1,CASSVGNSGHNEQFF
once,TRBV7-9,TRBJ2-7,CASSSDIVIYEQYF
NA,TRBV28,TRBJ2-2,CASSLGDRYTGELFF
NA,TRBV30,TRBJ2-5,CAWSGSGETQYF
few,TRBV28,TRBJ2-1,CASRPQIGVSWDEQFF
few,TRBV15,TRBJ1-1,CATSRDMIAEAFF
NA,TRBV7-2,TRBJ2-7,CASSLFASGNGEQYF
NA,TRBV5-6,TRBJ2-7,CASSLARTGITYEQYF
NA,TRBV5-1,TRBJ1-1,CASSLVGSASMNTEAFF
NA,TRBV2,TRBJ2-1,CASSAELAGYNEQFF
NA,TRBV5-1,TRBJ1-6,CASSLGQGTINSPLHF
NA,TRBV27,TRBJ2-5,CASSRTGAETQYF
NA,TRBV28,TRBJ1-5,CASSLFGNQPQHF
few,TRBV7-2,TRBJ2-1,CASSSETGNEQFF
NA,TRBV18,TRBJ2-3,CASSPREFGTDTQYF
few,TRBV11-1,TRBJ2-1,CASSLGQTAEGEQFF
NA,TRBV6-5,TRBJ2-5,CASSYRGAPQETQYF
NA,TRBV5-1,TRBJ2-7,CASSARDGPYEQYF
few,TRBV28,TRBJ1-2,CASSLAGGIGVYGYTF
few,TRBV9,TRBJ2-5,CASSRGLQETQYF
NA,TRBV10-1,TRBJ2-3,CASSALAGAVPDTQYF
NA,TRBV7-8,TRBJ1-1,CASSLEGSRRRTEAFF
NA,TRBV19,TRBJ1-1,CASRQSALGAFF